Reported below is one T cell receptor (beta chain). Its antigen remains unidentified. No base quality values were provided; no much bigger clone lies one nucleotide off. This record belongs to a study of OX40 agonist ivuxolimab in advanced cancers. In the study overall: The costimulatory receptor OX40 (CD134) was targeted by ivuxolimab, a fully human IgG2 agonistic monoclonal antibody. In the dose-escalation cohort, roughly 80% of patients were male, and the mean age was approximately 55 years, with a range of roughly 20 to 80. Of the roughly 51 dose-escalation patients, hepatocellular carcinoma was present in approximately 20, melanoma in some 15, renal cell carcinoma in 9 and head and neck cancer in 9. Prior anti-PD-1, anti-PD-L1 or anti-CTLA-4 therapy was permitted, and 40% of dose-escalation patients had received checkpoint inhibitors. Peripheral TCRbeta sequencing was intended to test whether TCR sequence diversity was altered and clonal T-cell expansion was caused by ivuxolimab. Three dose-escalation patients achieved partial responses, one with hepatocellular carcinoma and two with cutaneous melanoma. The paper covers the monotherapy dose-escalation part of the phase I ivuxolimab trial, which included N of about 50 patients. Intravenous ivuxolimab was administered to patients every 2 weeks at six dose levels: 0.01, 0.1, 0.3, 1.5, 3 and 10 mg/kg. Study-level results and caveats: After ivuxolimab, CD8+ T cells had more expanded clones than CD4+ T cells on average. In partial responders in the 0.1-3.0 mg/kg groups, normalized peripheral clonal expansion was found to be among the lowest, especially among CD8+ T cells. Antigen specificity was not determined for the clonally expanded peripheral T cells. Clonal expansion of both CD4+ and CD8+ blood T cells was observed from baseline to week 6 at doses 0.1 to 3.0 mg/kg. Low levels of normalized T-cell clonal expansion were also seen in some patients who did not respond.

The trial excluded patients who had a history of autoimmune disease or were on systemic immunosuppression. Peripheral blood for TCR sequencing was collected from all dose cohorts at baseline, on cycle 4 day 1, and on cycle 7 day 1. Samples were obtained from an open-label, multicenter, first-in-human phase I dose-escalation trial of ivuxolimab. Adults with locally advanced or metastatic melanoma, renal cell, hepatocellular, or head and neck squamous cell carcinoma were enrolled in the trial. Before TCR sequencing, CD4+ T cells and CD8+ T cells were sorted from peripheral blood as separate populations. V lost 4 bases and J lost 6 bases, and the count of bases not matched to a germline gene is 6. In the germline V gene, CDR1 corresponds to SGHRS and CDR2 to YFSETQ. The cysteine opens and the phenylalanine closes a CDR3 of 16 amino acids. Only the CDR3 portion is preserved as DNA: 48 bases, with reading frame beginning at the first base.

Genomic DNA was isolated from the sorted cells so that the TCRbeta CDR3 region could be sequenced. The immunoSEQ Assay was used for sequencing of TCRbeta CDR3 regions. Held by TCRdb, this immuneACCESS table contains in-frame sequences only and omits some clones. Under half of the omission traces to an unresolved V gene where checked; the cause of the rest is unknown. Recorded for this sample are roughly 79,000 clones; 80% to 95% of them occurred a single time. Roughly 0.56% of the sample is held by the ten biggest clonotypes. The specimen comprised CD4+ or CD8+ T cells sorted from blood, sampled in a trial of the OX40 agonist ivuxolimab. The chain couples TRBV5-1 to TRBJ2-2; the central 13 bases match TRBD2. The TCR sequence derives from an adult with an advanced solid tumor such as melanoma, head and neck, liver or kidney cancer. The CDR3 region reads CASSIGTSGIAGELFF. The sequenced DNA is TGCGCCAGCAGCATCGGGACTAGCGGGATTGCCGGGGAGCTGTTTTTT.